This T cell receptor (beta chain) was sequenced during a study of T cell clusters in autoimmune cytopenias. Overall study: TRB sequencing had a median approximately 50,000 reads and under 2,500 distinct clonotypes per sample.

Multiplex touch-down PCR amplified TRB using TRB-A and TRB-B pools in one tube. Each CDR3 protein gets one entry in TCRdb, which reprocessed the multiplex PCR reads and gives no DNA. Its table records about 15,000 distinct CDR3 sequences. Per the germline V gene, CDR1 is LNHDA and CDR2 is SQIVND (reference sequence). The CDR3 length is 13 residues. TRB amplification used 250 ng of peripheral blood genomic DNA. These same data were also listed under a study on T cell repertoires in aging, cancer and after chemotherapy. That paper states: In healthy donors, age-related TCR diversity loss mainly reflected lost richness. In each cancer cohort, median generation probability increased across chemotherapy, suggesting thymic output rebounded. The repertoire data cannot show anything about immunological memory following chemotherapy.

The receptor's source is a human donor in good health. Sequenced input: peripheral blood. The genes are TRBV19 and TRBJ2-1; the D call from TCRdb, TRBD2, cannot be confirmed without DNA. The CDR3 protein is CASSMWEVEGQFF.